This passage covers 20 T cell receptor beta chains from one sample sequenced in a study of regulatory T cells in long-lasting Graves disease. Time point meaning: newly diagnosed GD, antithyroid drugs for less than 3 months. The TCR library used RNA extracted from PBMCs. For TCR beta, libraries came from iRepertoire HTBI primers and Arm-PCR of CDR3 regions. TCRdb recomputed calls from the multiplex PCR reads with MiXCR, one row per CDR3 protein. Among some 500,000 distinct CDR3 sequences listed, approximately 13% were seen once. These same records also appear under a second study, on T cells in Graves' hyperthyroidism and ophthalmopathy.

Specimen: peripheral blood mononuclear cells (PBMCs), collected at new diagnosis, from a patient treated with antithyroid drugs. The origin of the receptors is a young man with Graves disease.

This clonotype was observed many times. This CDR3 is CATSRTGDTDTQYF. The DNA of the CDR3 is TGTGCCACCAGCCGGACAGGGGACACAGATACGCAGTATTTT. V is TRBV24-1 and J is TRBJ2-3; 9 bases are a match to TRBD1. This CDR3 region has 14 residues. Unmatched junction bases numbered 3, after V lost 7 bases and J lost 2 bases. Germline V gene lookup returns CDR1 KGHDR and CDR2 SFDVKD.

This clonotype was counted many times. J is TRBJ1-1 and V is TRBV6-1, with 8 bases aligning to TRBD1. Germline V gene lookup returns CDR1 MNHNS and CDR2 SASEGT. This CDR3 region has 14 residues. Trimming removed 5 bases from V and 3 bases from J; junction bases left unmatched: 5. This CDR3 is CASSNGQGYTEAFF. DNA of the CDR3: TGTGCCAGCAGTAACGGACAGGGCTACACTGAAGCTTTCTTT.

On this clonotype: This sequence may be a read error, since a much larger clone differs from it by one base. The chain joins TRBV29-1 to TRBJ1-5; D possibly corresponds to TRBD1 (5 bases). The ends were cut back, 6 bases at V and 2 bases at J, with 14 bases in the middle. CDR3 length equals 14 residues. The germline V gene encodes CDR1 SQVTM and CDR2 ANQGSEA. The CDR3 loop reads CSVGGLYGNQPQHF. The CDR3, as DNA: TGCAGCGTCGGGGGACTTTATGGCAATCAGCCCCAGCATTTT.

In its sample, this clonotype was seen many times. V and J are TRBV30 and TRBJ2-7; 7 bases fit TRBD1. Trimming removed 3 bases from V and 6 bases from J; junction bases left unmatched: 2. Germline assignment: CDR1 GTSNPN and CDR2 SVGIG (reference sequence). The CDR3 has 11 amino acids. CDR3 bases: TGTGCCTGGAGCCAGGGGGTCGAGCAGTACTTC. It specifies CAWSQGVEQYF.

Points on this clonotype: A far larger clone is a single base away, which makes a read error likely. This CDR3 fails to terminate in the conserved phenylalanine or tryptophan, so it likely reflects a read error. The rearrangement uses TRBV7-2 and TRBJ2-1; 9 nucleotides line up with TRBD1. Near its end, the DNA agrees better with TRBJ2-5, so the J call may be wrong. This CDR3 contains 15 residues. Germline V CDR1 and CDR2: SGHTA, FQGNSA. The CDR3 reads CASSSGTGWGETQYL. CDR3 bases: TGTGCCAGCAGCTCTGGGACAGGGTGGGGAGAGACCCAGTACCTC.

The table lists this clonotype with a few counts. The chain recombines TRBV12-3 or TRBV12-4 with TRBJ1-6; D not resolved. V was trimmed by 2 bases and J by 8 bases, leaving 10 bases between them. The CDR3 contains 14 residues. CDR3 in amino acids: CASSLRPPYSPLHF. CDR3 coding DNA: TGTGCCAGCAGTTTACGCCCGCCTTATTCACCCCTCCACTTT.

This clonotype was picked up one time. This chain links TRBV2 with TRBJ2-5; 12 positions match TRBD2. The CDR3 covers 14 residues. V was clipped by 7 bases and J by 5 bases; unmatched bases: 5. Per the germline V gene, CDR1 is SNHLY and CDR2 is FYNNEI. CDR3 in DNA: TGTGCCAGCAATGGACTAGCGGGATCTGAGACCCAGTACTTC. This sequence encodes CASNGLAGSETQYF. Full variable domain (rest looked up from reference TRBV2 and TRBJ2-5): EPEVTQTPSHQVTQMGQEVILRCVPISNHLYFYWYRQILGQKVEFLVSFYNNEISEKSEIFDDQFSVERPDGSNFTLKIRSTKLEDSAMYFCASNGLAGSETQYFGPGTRLLVL.

This clonotype was counted ten times or more. The chain uses TRBV7-2 and TRBJ2-1; TRBD1 aligns across 7 bases. This CDR3 is built from 21 residues. V shed 4 bases, J shed 3 bases, and the junction held 24 bases outside the gene matches. The germline V gene has CDR1 SGHTA and CDR2 FQGNSA. The CDR3 sequence: CASSSTRGGERPSGRYNEQFF. As DNA, the CDR3 is TGTGCCAGCAGCTCTACACGAGGGGGCGAGCGGCCGTCAGGACGCTACAATGAGCAGTTCTTC.

This clonotype was detected ten times or more. This chain uses TRBV20-1 with TRBJ2-1, with D perhaps matching TRBD2 (6 bases). V lost 5 bases and J lost 8, with 16 bases in between. Germline V gene sequence: CDR1 DFQATT, CDR2 SNEGSKA (reference sequence). The CDR3 has 13 residues. CDR3 in amino acids: CSALTTSQDEQFF. DNA of the CDR3: TGCAGTGCTTTGACGACTAGTCAGGATGAGCAGTTCTTC.

This clonotype occurred many times. The chain uses TRBV7-9 and TRBJ1-4; D gene ambiguous. V was clipped by 5 bases and J by 0 bases, with 10 bases between them. Germline V gene data show CDR1 as SEHNR and CDR2 as FQNEAQ (reference sequence). This CDR3 region has 15 residues. The CDR3 sequence: CASSPPVATNEKLFF. The CDR3 DNA reads as TGTGCCAGCAGCCCGCCGGTGGCAACTAATGAAAAACTGTTTTTT.

This clonotype has ten or more counts. The chain recombines TRBV18 with TRBJ2-1; 11 nucleotides align to TRBD2. Germline V lookup: CDR1 KGHSH, CDR2 LQKENI. The trim removed 2 bases at V and 6 bases at J, leaving 0 bases unmatched. The CDR3 has 14 residues. The CDR3 sequence: CASSPGTSGNEQFF. The CDR3 coding sequence is TGTGCCAGCTCACCAGGGACTAGCGGCAATGAGCAGTTCTTC.

This clonotype was seen a single time. This chain links TRBV9 with TRBJ2-7; 11 nucleotides align to TRBD2. This CDR3 region has 15 residues. The germline CDR1 and CDR2 sequences are SGDLS and YYNGEE. With 7 bases clipped from V and 7 bases from J, the junction kept 13 bases outside the gene matches. CDR3 amino acids: CASSKGGVAGGEQYF. CDR3 bases: TGTGCCAGCTCAAAGGGAGGGGTAGCGGGAGGGGAGCAGTACTTC.

This clonotype was seen ten or more times. The V gene is TRBV6-1, the J gene TRBJ2-1; TRBD2 aligns across 8 bases. CDR1 is MNHNS, CDR2 SASEGT, per germline. V dropped 7 bases and J dropped 4; count of bases not matched to a gene: 3. The CDR3 loop spans 13 amino acids. CDR3 loop: CASTLAGYNEQFF. CDR3 nucleotide sequence: TGTGCCAGCACTCTAGCGGGTTACAATGAGCAGTTCTTC.

The V gene is TRBV29-1, the J gene TRBJ2-7; TRBD1 agrees at 12 bases. This CDR3 is built from 15 residues. The V and J ends lost 2 bases and 6 bases, in that order; junction bases with no gene match: 8. Germline V CDR1 and CDR2: SQVTM, ANQGSEA. CDR3 DNA: TGCAGCGTTGAACCTCTCCGGGACAGGGGGCGCGAGCAGTACTTC. It is translated as CSVEPLRDRGREQYF.

This clonotype appeared many times. This chain connects TRBV27 to TRBJ2-7, with D unclear. This CDR3 has 13 residues. V gave up 4 bases and J gave up 6 bases, with 13 bases separating them. In germline, CDR1 is MNHEY, CDR2 SMNVEV (reference sequence). CDR3 sequence: CASSSLIPFEQYF. The CDR3 coding sequence is TGTGCCAGCAGTTCGCTGATCCCGTTCGAGCAGTACTTC.

The gene calls are TRBV20-1 and TRBJ1-4, with D perhaps TRBD1 (5 bases). Germline CDR1 DFQATT, CDR2 SNEGSKA (reference sequence). V shed 2 bases and J shed 0 bases, with 7 bases lying between them. The CDR3 consists of 14 residues. Here the CDR3 reads CSARSGATNEKLFF. DNA of the CDR3: TGCAGTGCTAGATCGGGGGCAACTAATGAAAAACTGTTTTTT.

This clonotype was counted a few times. The V gene is TRBV4-1, the J gene TRBJ2-3, with D perhaps assigned TRBD1 or TRBD2 (6 bases each). Germline CDR1 reads MGHRA; CDR2 reads YSYEKL. The CDR3 runs to 16 residues. V shed 1 base and J shed 4 bases, with 15 bases lying between them. CDR3 protein: CASSQGFGGAADTQYF. CDR3 coding DNA: TGCGCCAGCAGCCAAGGTTTCGGGGGCGCGGCAGATACGCAGTATTTT.

This clonotype turned up a few times. The V call is TRBV6-5, the J call TRBJ2-7; TRBD2 matches at 7 bases. J lost 6 bases, V lost 1 base, and 6 bases had no gene match. The CDR3 spans 14 residues. Germline V gene data show CDR1 as MNHEY and CDR2 as SVGAGI. CDR3 sequence reads: CASSYYSGGLEQYF. CDR3 DNA sequence: TGTGCCAGCAGTTACTACTCGGGGGGTCTCGAGCAGTACTTC.

The chain couples TRBV4-1 to TRBJ2-7; 16 nucleotides line up with TRBD2. Germline CDR1 and CDR2: MGHRA and YSYEKL. The V gene end was trimmed by 3 bases and the J gene end by 5 bases; junction bases not matched to a gene: 4. The CDR3 spans 16 residues. CDR3 in amino acids: CASSQRGTSGGDEQYF. CDR3 in DNA: TGCGCCAGCAGCCAGAGGGGGACTAGCGGGGGGGACGAGCAGTACTTC.

V gene TRBV27 combines with J gene TRBJ2-2; no definite D call. Germline-derived CDR1 and CDR2 are MNHEY and SMNVEV (reference sequence). This CDR3 has 12 residues. V lost 6 bases, J lost 5 bases, and 7 bases lay in between. The CDR3: CASRELTGELFF. CDR3 sequence (DNA): TGTGCCAGCAGGGAGTTAACCGGGGAGCTGTTTTTT.